The 27 T cell receptor beta chains presented below share a single source sample, sequenced in a study of cytotoxic CD8 clonotypes in ibrutinib-treated CLL. Assay used: immunoSEQ multiplex PCR; TCRdb lists only in-frame clones, some missing. The sample shows approximately 210,000 clones, roughly 72% of them seen only once. The sample here was PBMCs, taken after 24 months of ibrutinib treatment. The receptors were sampled from a human donor with chronic lymphocytic leukemia.

On this clone itself: A read error may produce the germline difference seen at one junction end. The V and J genes are TRBV11-2 and TRBJ1-1; D remains unclear. This CDR3 has 12 residues. Per the germline V gene, CDR1 is SGHAT and CDR2 is FQNNGV. As DNA, the CDR3 is TGTGCCAGCAGCTTCCCGACACCGGGCCTCGTCTTT. It encodes CASSFPTPGLVF.

The gene calls are TRBV4-2 and TRBJ2-7; TRBD1 or TRBD2 may be the D gene (5 bases each). The CDR3 has 14 amino acids. V lost 1 base and J lost 4, with 11 bases in between. Germline V gene lookup returns CDR1 LGHNA and CDR2 YNFKEQ. CDR3 residues: CASSQVGEGYEQYF. DNA for the CDR3: TGTGCCAGCAGCCAAGTCGGTGAGGGGTACGAGCAGTACTTC.

In this sample, this clone turned up many times. The chain is built from TRBV6-1 and TRBJ2-6; D remains ambiguous. Trimming left V 2 bases short and J 0 bases short, with 5 bases between. From germline, CDR1 is MNHNS and CDR2 SASEGT. The CDR3 consists of 15 residues. Written as DNA, the CDR3 is TGTGCCAGCAGTGAAATCTACTCTGGGGCCAACGTCCTGACTTTC. Encoded protein: CASSEIYSGANVLTF.

This clone came up a few times. The rearrangement joins TRBV7-2 to TRBJ2-1; 7 nucleotides agree with TRBD2. This CDR3 is built from 16 residues. After removal of 1 base from V and 4 bases from J, the junction contained 7 bases not matched to a gene. CDR1 and CDR2 (germline): SGHTA, FQGNSA. CDR3 DNA: TGTGCCAGCAGCTTAGTGGCGGGAGCGGTATACAATGAGCAGTTCTTC. Translation: CASSLVAGAVYNEQFF.

The chain is built from TRBV27 and TRBJ1-2; a possible D gene is TRBD1 (5 bases). CDR3 size: 17 residues. Germline CDR1 and CDR2: MNHEY and SMNVEV (reference sequence). Trimming left V 6 bases short and J 4 bases short, with 24 bases between. The CDR3 nucleotides read TGTGCCAGCAGCGAAAGAAGCCCCCAGGGTCTCTCCTATGGCTACACCTTC. As protein: CASSERSPQGLSYGYTF.

This chain links TRBV4-3 with TRBJ2-1; a possible D gene is TRBD2 (6 bases). This CDR3 is 15 amino acids long. Germline CDR1 reads LGHNA; CDR2 reads YSLEER. The ends were cut back, 1 base at V and 0 bases at J, with 7 bases in the middle. For the CDR3, the DNA is TGCGCCAGCAGCCAAGCGGGACTCTCCTACAATGAGCAGTTCTTC. Amino acid sequence: CASSQAGLSYNEQFF.

V is TRBV29-1 and J is TRBJ2-7; 8 bases match TRBD2. This CDR3 region has 13 residues. Per the germline V gene, CDR1 is SQVTM and CDR2 is ANQGSEA. V dropped 4 bases and J dropped 3; count of bases not matched to a gene: 5. CDR3 coding DNA: TGCAGCGTTGCTAGGACTAGCTACTACGAGCAGTACTTC. It yields the protein CSVARTSYYEQYF.

The gene calls are TRBV6-4 and TRBJ2-3; a weak D match, TRBD1 (5 bases). The CDR3 is 12 amino acids. The V end was cut by 2 bases, the J end by 6 bases, with 6 bases between. Germline CDR1 is MRHNA and CDR2 is SNTAGT. The CDR3 coding sequence is TGTGCCAGCAGTGACGGGGCTGATACGCAGTATTTT. Translation: CASSDGADTQYF.

This chain uses TRBV5-1 with TRBJ2-1; TRBD2 aligns across 8 bases. Trimming at V came to 7 bases and at J to 5 bases, leaving 8 bases not matched to a gene. Looked up from germline, CDR1 is SGHRS and CDR2 is YFSETQ. The CDR3 covers 14 residues. CDR3 DNA sequence: TGCGCCAGCGGGGTTAGCGGGGACCACAATGAGCAGTTCTTC. Its protein product is CASGVSGDHNEQFF.

This chain links TRBV2 with TRBJ1-5, with TRBD1 matching 7 bases. The CDR3 runs 16 residues. V shed 1 base, J shed 4 bases, and the junction held 7 bases outside the gene matches. The germline V gene has CDR1 SNHLY and CDR2 FYNNEI. The CDR3 nucleotides read TGTGCCAGCAGTGAAGTATGGGACAGTACTAATCAGCCCCAGCATTTT. It yields the protein CASSEVWDSTNQPQHF.

The rearrangement joins TRBV30 to TRBJ1-2; D is perhaps TRBD1 (6 bases). Trimming left V 5 bases short and J 4 bases short, with 8 bases between. This CDR3 has 11 amino acids. Germline V gene lookup returns CDR1 GTSNPN and CDR2 SVGIG (reference sequence). For the CDR3, the DNA is TGTGCCTGGGGGGGCAGCTATGGCTACACCTTC. Translated, it gives CAWGGSYGYTF.

V and J are TRBV4-3 and TRBJ2-3, with 10 bases aligning to TRBD2. The CDR3 extends over 19 amino acids. J lost 4 bases, V lost 1 base, and 14 bases had no gene match. CDR1 LGHNA and CDR2 YSLEER come from the germline V gene. In nucleotides, the CDR3 is TGCGCCAGCAGCCAAGCCCAGCGGGGGGGGTTTGTGGGCGCAGATACGCAGTATTTT. Its translation: CASSQAQRGGFVGADTQYF.

The J gene is TRBJ2-1, the V gene TRBV27, with 10 positions matching TRBD2. The germline V gene encodes CDR1 MNHEY and CDR2 SMNVEV (reference sequence). The CDR3 loop spans 16 amino acids. Germline trimming cut 3 bases from V and 10 bases from J; bases unmatched to any gene: 12. The CDR3 nucleotides are TGTGCCAGCAGTTTCCAGCCGGGACTAGCGTTTCGGGAGCAGTTCTTC. Translation: CASSFQPGLAFREQFF.

The V and J genes are TRBV28 and TRBJ1-2; D gene unclear. The CDR3 runs 14 residues. Germline CDR1 and CDR2: MDHEN and SYDVKM. V was pared by 6 bases and J by 7 bases, with 18 bases between. The DNA for the CDR3 is TGTGCCAGCAGCATGCCTGCATCGTGGTCTGGCTACACCTTC. Residues: CASSMPASWSGYTF.

The rearrangement links TRBV12-5 to TRBJ2-1, with a weak D call TRBD2 (5 bases). The germline V and J ends were trimmed by 2 bases and 4 bases, with 12 bases remaining between them. This CDR3 is built from 15 residues. The germline gives CDR1 LGHNT, CDR2 FRNRAP. The CDR3 DNA is TGTGCTAGTGGTTTGAGTGCGGGTATATACAATGAGCAGTTCTTC. It encodes CASGLSAGIYNEQFF.

The gene calls are TRBV6-4 and TRBJ2-1, with a possible D match to TRBD1 (6 bases). The CDR3 is 15 amino acids. V dropped 2 bases and J dropped 9 bases, with 17 bases sitting between them. The germline CDR1 and CDR2 sequences are MRHNA and SNTAGT. The CDR3 protein is CASSDGGRGSGEQFF. The CDR3 DNA is TGTGCCAGCAGTGACGGCGGCAGGGGATCGGGTGAGCAGTTCTTC.

This clone was picked up a small number of times. The chain combines TRBV19 with TRBJ1-5; weak D call: TRBD1 (6 bases). V lost 5 bases and J lost 3, with 20 bases in between. The CDR3 extends over 17 amino acids. Germline loops: CDR1 LNHDA, CDR2 SQIVND (reference sequence). The CDR3 region is CASSPRTDSLNNQPQHF. CDR3 in DNA: TGTGCCAGTAGTCCCCGGACAGATTCCTTAAACAATCAGCCCCAGCATTTT. Full variable domain (remainder filled in from reference TRBV19 and TRBJ1-5): DGGITQSPKYLFRKEGQNVTLSCEQNLNHDAMYWYRQDPGQGLRLIYYSQIVNDFQKGDIAEGYSVSREKKESFPLTVTSAQKNPTAFYLCASSPRTDSLNNQPQHFGDGTRLSIL.

V and J are TRBV6-5 and TRBJ2-7; D possibly corresponds to TRBD2 (5 bases). V shed 6 bases and J shed 3 bases, with 18 bases lying between them. The CDR3 runs 15 residues. Germline V gene data show CDR1 as MNHEY and CDR2 as SVGAGI. CDR3 nucleotides: TGTGCCAGCAGAAGGGAGTCCCCGCCCCACTACGAGCAGTACTTC. Translation: CASRRESPPHYEQYF.

The chain employs TRBV18 and TRBJ2-7, with D possibly TRBD1 on 7 matching bases. The CDR3 length is 13 residues. Trimming left V 6 bases short and J 6 bases short, with 15 bases between. Germline-derived CDR1 and CDR2 are KGHSH and LQKENI. The DNA for the CDR3 is TGTGCCAGCTCCCCAGGGGGGTCTTTCGAGCAGTACTTC. Translation gives CASSPGGSFEQYF.

This clone has a handful of counts. The chain links TRBV9 to TRBJ1-2, with 9 bases fitting TRBD1. CDR1 and CDR2 from the germline V gene are SGDLS and YYNGEE. V gave up 3 bases and J gave up 4 bases; unmatched junction bases: 7. The CDR3 extends over 15 amino acids. This chain's CDR3 is CASSEGDREVYGYTF. CDR3 coding DNA: TGTGCCAGCAGCGAGGGGGACAGGGAGGTCTATGGCTACACCTTC.

This rearrangement joins TRBV7-2 to TRBJ1-3; unclear D gene. Trimming removed 0 bases at V and 2 bases at J, with 5 bases between. Germline values: CDR1 SGHTA, CDR2 FQGNSA. This CDR3 is built from 14 residues. The CDR3 DNA follows: TGTGCCAGCAGCTTAGCCGAGACTGGAAACACCATATATTTT. Protein sequence: CASSLAETGNTIYF.

The chain has TRBV13 and TRBJ2-7, with unresolved D. Trimming cost V 4 bases and J 3 bases, with 7 bases left between them. There are 12 residues in the CDR3. The germline gives CDR1 PRHDT, CDR2 FYEKMQ (reference sequence). The CDR3 DNA sequence: TGTGCCAGCAGCTCCCCGGGCTACGAGCAGTACTTC. Translated, it gives CASSSPGYEQYF.

This rearrangement joins TRBV19 to TRBJ2-6; either TRBD1 or TRBD2 may fit D (6 bases each). CDR3 length equals 17 residues. Germline CDR1 LNHDA, CDR2 SQIVND (reference sequence). With 1 base removed from V and 3 bases from J, the gap between germline ends came to 13 bases. CDR3 amino acids: CASSIGQDYGGANVLTF. The CDR3 DNA reads TGTGCCAGTAGTATAGGACAGGACTATGGTGGGGCCAACGTCCTGACTTTC.

Comments on this clone: At one end the junction does not follow the germline gene, possibly because of a read error. The chain links TRBV6-5 to TRBJ2-7; TRBD2 agrees at 7 bases. The CDR3 totals 13 residues. Germline assignment: CDR1 MNHEY and CDR2 SVGAGI. Here the CDR3 DNA reads TGTGCCAGCAGTTACTCGAGGCAGGGAGGGATGGAATTC. Amino acids: CASSYSRQGGMEF.

The rearrangement joins TRBV6-1 to TRBJ1-2, with D possibly being TRBD1 (5 bases). Germline V gene lookup returns CDR1 MNHNS and CDR2 SASEGT. V was trimmed by 0 bases and J by 5 bases, leaving 13 bases between them. There are 15 residues in the CDR3. DNA of the CDR3: TGTGCCAGCAGTGAAGCGCAGTGGGGCGAGTATGGCTACACCTTC. It is translated as CASSEAQWGEYGYTF.

The genes are TRBV29-1 and TRBJ2-5; tentative D call: TRBD1 (6 bases). The CDR3 has 12 amino acids. V was shortened by 5 bases and J by 2 bases, with 9 bases between the two germline ends. Germline CDR1 is SQVTM and CDR2 is ANQGSEA. CDR3 protein: CSVWTVQETQYF. CDR3 sequence (DNA): TGCAGCGTTTGGACAGTGCAAGAGACCCAGTACTTC.

The rearrangement joins TRBV15 to TRBJ2-7; D not resolved. In germline, CDR1 is LNHNV, CDR2 YYDKDF (reference sequence). V was clipped by 0 bases and J by 3 bases, with 15 bases between them. The CDR3 is made up of 16 amino acids. The chain's CDR3 is CATSRDPTVQSYEQYF. CDR3 coding DNA: TGTGCCACCAGCAGAGATCCTACGGTACAAAGCTACGAGCAGTACTTC.